One and the same sample provided the 9 T cell receptor beta chains below, sequenced in a study of cytomegalovirus exposure and HLA in healthy donors. With 60 Vbeta and 13 Jbeta primers, the PCR was carried out. The protocol was immunoSEQ multiplex PCR, while the TCRdb copy is restricted to in-frame clones and leaves out a portion. The sample lists 120,000 or so clones; approximately 80% were seen once. Sequencing was carried out using PBMCs. The receptors were sampled from a young man in good health and CMV-seronegative.

The CDR3 protein is CASSSWTGGDGYTF. The CDR3 DNA follows: TGTGCCAGCAGCTCCTGGACAGGGGGCGACGGCTACACCTTC. The genes are TRBV9 and TRBJ1-2, with TRBD1 matching 11 bases. The V gene end was trimmed by 4 bases and the J gene end by 8 bases; junction bases not matched to a gene: 7. The CDR3 consists of 14 residues. Germline V gene data show CDR1 as SGDLS and CDR2 as YYNGEE.

This clone was observed a few times. J is TRBJ2-5 and V is TRBV2; D may be TRBD1 (6 bases). Germline assignment: CDR1 SNHLY and CDR2 FYNNEI. CDR3 length equals 14 residues. V was clipped by 4 bases and J by 2 bases, with 11 bases between them. The CDR3 DNA follows: TGTGCCAGCAGTGTGGCGCAGGGGCAAGAGACCCAGTACTTC. Translated, it gives CASSVAQGQETQYF.

This clone has only one observation. The J gene is TRBJ2-5, the V gene TRBV25-1, with D tentatively TRBD2 (6 bases). There are 15 residues in the CDR3. Germline CDR1 is MGHDK and CDR2 is SYGVNS. Trimming stripped 6 bases from V and 2 bases from J, with 16 bases between. CDR3 coding DNA: TGTGCCAGCAGCCCTTTAACCGGGACTCAAGAGACCCAGTACTTC. Amino acid sequence: CASSPLTGTQETQYF.

V and J are TRBV6-6 and TRBJ1-2; the match to TRBD1 covers 7 bases. Germline V gene data show CDR1 as MNHNY and CDR2 as SVGAGI (reference sequence). Trimming removed 0 bases from V and 4 bases from J; junction bases left unmatched: 8. This CDR3 region has 16 residues. DNA for the CDR3: TGTGCCAGCAGTTACTCTCTTTCCGGGACAGCCTATGGCTACACCTTC. Amino acid sequence: CASSYSLSGTAYGYTF.

The chain employs TRBV4-2 and TRBJ1-4; TRBD1 matches at 9 bases. The CDR3 is 16 amino acids. The V and J ends lost 1 base and 5 bases, in that order; junction bases with no gene match: 5. Germline V lookup: CDR1 LGHNA, CDR2 YNFKEQ. The CDR3 sequence is CASSQAWTGENEKLFF. CDR3 nucleotides: TGTGCCAGCAGCCAAGCTTGGACAGGGGAGAATGAAAAACTGTTTTTT.

The V and J genes are TRBV18 and TRBJ2-5; D is uncertain. The V end was cut by 3 bases, the J end by 3 bases, with 11 bases between. This CDR3 is 14 amino acids long. The V gene's germline CDR1 is KGHSH and CDR2 LQKENI. CDR3 sequence: CASSPRSREETQYF. Here the CDR3 DNA reads TGTGCCAGCTCACCTAGATCGCGAGAAGAGACCCAGTACTTC.

The table lists this clone with a count of one. The rearrangement links TRBV6-5 to TRBJ1-2, with TRBD1 identical over 7 bases. V was pared by 2 bases and J by 6 bases, with 12 bases of the junction left unmatched. Germline V CDR1 and CDR2: MNHEY, SVGAGI. CDR3 size: 16 residues. The CDR3 is CASSYGRDRGRDGYTF. CDR3 DNA: TGTGCCAGCAGTTACGGGCGGGACAGAGGCCGTGATGGCTACACCTTC.

The J gene is TRBJ1-1, the V gene TRBV7-9; 10 bases are a match to TRBD1. The CDR3 consists of 16 residues. Germline assignment: CDR1 SEHNR and CDR2 FQNEAQ (reference sequence). J was trimmed by 6 bases and V by 5 bases; bases with no gene match: 12. The CDR3 spells CASSPRQGANLAEAFF. The CDR3 DNA reads TGTGCCAGCAGCCCGAGACAGGGGGCAAATCTGGCTGAAGCTTTCTTT.

The chain is built from TRBV11-2 and TRBJ1-2; 7 positions agree with TRBD1. CDR1 is SGHAT and CDR2 is FQNNGV in the germline V gene. V dropped 1 base and J dropped 4; count of bases not matched to a gene: 3. The CDR3 has 14 amino acids. The CDR3 DNA reads as TGTGCCAGCAGCTTAGGGGACAGCGGCTATGGCTACACCTTC. Its protein is CASSLGDSGYGYTF.